The 23 T cell receptor beta chains presented below share a single source sample, sequenced in a study of T-cell reconstitution after alpha-beta-depleted transplantation in children. Preparation of the TCRbeta library used unique molecular identifiers. TCRdb redid the calling of the PCR reads with MiXCR, one entry per CDR3 protein. Here the sample spans around 680,000 distinct CDR3 sequences, approximately 15% being singletons. Source: PBMCs from the stem cell graft donor, taken from the stem cell graft. Source of these receptors: a human donor who donated a stem cell graft to a child with acute myeloid leukemia.

The V and J genes are TRBV7-8 and TRBJ1-1, with D perhaps TRBD1 (6 bases). The CDR3 is 15 residues long. Germline CDR1 is SGHVS and CDR2 is FQNEAQ. V was clipped by 3 bases and J by 5 bases, with 16 bases between them. The CDR3 sequence is CASSFVGARGTEAFF. CDR3 in DNA: TGTGCCAGCAGCTTTGTGGGGGCCCGGGGGACTGAAGCTTTCTTT.

For this clonotype: This sequence may be a read error, since a much larger clone differs from it by one base. The DNA for the CDR3 is TGTGCCAGCAGTCAAAGACCTAACCATGGCTACACCTTC. This codes for CASSQRPNHGYTF. This chain joins TRBV5-5 and TRBJ1-2, with D hard to call. Germline assignment: CDR1 SGHKS and CDR2 YYEKEE (reference sequence). The CDR3 sequence is 13 residues long.

This clonotype was counted between two and nine times. This rearrangement joins TRBV6-2 or TRBV6-3 to TRBJ2-3, with 9 bases lining up with TRBD1. The CDR3 has 21 amino acids. The junction had 20 bases not matched to a gene; V was cut back by 4 bases and J by 0 bases. Germline V lookup: CDR1 MNHEY, CDR2 SVGEGT. The CDR3 loop is CASSFEFSGTGIVGSTDTQYF. The DNA of the CDR3 is TGTGCCAGCAGTTTCGAGTTCTCCGGGACAGGGATAGTGGGCAGCACAGATACGCAGTATTTT.

This clonotype was detected only a few times. V and J are TRBV7-9 and TRBJ2-3; TRBD2 might be the D (5 bases). CDR1 and CDR2 from the germline V gene are SEHNR and FQNEAQ (reference sequence). Trimming left V 5 bases short and J 4 bases short, with 16 bases between. The CDR3 extends over 15 amino acids. The CDR3 loop reads CASSTSTPGADTQYF. CDR3 coding DNA: TGTGCCAGCAGCACCTCTACCCCCGGGGCAGATACGCAGTATTTT.

This clonotype occurred many times. The V gene is TRBV12-3 or TRBV12-4, the J gene TRBJ1-2, with D perhaps matching TRBD1 (5 bases). Trimming removed 6 bases at V and 2 bases at J, with 19 bases between. The CDR3 sequence is 16 residues long. CDR3 residues: CASRKSDILSNYGYTF. The CDR3 DNA follows: TGTGCCAGCAGGAAGTCGGACATACTCTCGAACTATGGCTACACCTTC.

This clonotype was counted between two and nine times. The chain uses TRBV15 and TRBJ2-2, with TRBD1 identical over 7 bases. This CDR3 contains 13 residues. Germline CDR1 LNHNV, CDR2 YYDKDF (reference sequence). V gave up 6 bases and J gave up 6 bases; unmatched junction bases: 4. The CDR3 loop is CATSDRVSGELFF. The CDR3 DNA reads TGTGCCACCAGTGACAGGGTTTCCGGGGAGCTGTTTTTT.

This clonotype was seen at least ten times. This sequence joins TRBV20-1 and TRBJ1-5; TRBD1 aligns across 10 bases. This CDR3 has 14 amino acids. Germline V gene sequence: CDR1 DFQATT, CDR2 SNEGSKA (reference sequence). The trim removed 6 bases at V and 9 bases at J, leaving 11 bases unmatched. The CDR3 loop reads CSAADRGASTPQHF. The CDR3, as DNA: TGCAGTGCCGCGGACAGGGGGGCTTCAACGCCCCAGCATTTT.

This clonotype was recorded many times. The chain uses TRBV27 and TRBJ2-1, with D perhaps matching TRBD1 (5 bases). This CDR3 region has 15 residues. CDR1 and CDR2 (germline): MNHEY, SMNVEV (reference sequence). Trimming took 2 bases from V and 0 from J, leaving 8 bases between them. CDR3 nucleotide sequence: TGTGCCAGCAGTTTAGGGGCCTTCTCCTACAATGAGCAGTTCTTC. Residues: CASSLGAFSYNEQFF.

The chain couples TRBV11-2 to TRBJ2-1; 9 bases agree with TRBD2. This CDR3 region has 18 residues. Per the germline V gene, CDR1 is SGHAT and CDR2 is FQNNGV. V was clipped by 2 bases and J by 6 bases; unmatched bases: 14. In nucleotides, the CDR3 is TGTGCCAGCAGCTTATGGGGCCCCGCAGCGGGGGGAACCAATGAGCAGTTCTTC. It yields the protein CASSLWGPAAGGTNEQFF.

This clonotype was recorded at least ten times. CDR3 bases: TGCAGTGTCCACTCGGACAGGGCTGTGGACACTGAAGCTTTCTTT. Translating it yields CSVHSDRAVDTEAFF. The genes are TRBV20-1 and TRBJ1-1; 8 bases align to TRBD1. The CDR3 totals 15 residues. The trim removed 7 bases at V and 3 bases at J, leaving 13 bases unmatched. Germline V gene lookup returns CDR1 DFQATT and CDR2 SNEGSKA (reference sequence).

This clonotype was found a few times. V gene TRBV29-1 combines with J gene TRBJ2-1; D may be TRBD2 (7 bases). This CDR3 comprises 14 residues. V lost 8 bases, J lost 4 bases, and 18 bases lay in between. Per germline, CDR1 SQVTM and CDR2 ANQGSEA. CDR3 sequence reads: CSTNRGGGYNEQFF. The CDR3 nucleotides read TGCAGCACCAATAGAGGGGGGGGGTACAATGAGCAGTTCTTC.

This chain joins TRBV5-1 and TRBJ2-7; 8 bases line up with TRBD1. Germline V gene data show CDR1 as SGHRS and CDR2 as YFSETQ. After removal of 1 base from V and 0 bases from J, the junction contained 6 bases not matched to a gene. The CDR3 spans 16 residues. The CDR3 loop reads CASSLPQGASSYEQYV. CDR3 DNA sequence: TGCGCCAGCAGCTTGCCCCAGGGGGCCAGCTCCTACGAGCAGTACGTC.

V usage is TRBV6-2 or TRBV6-3 and J usage is TRBJ2-5; D is undetermined. Germline CDR1 reads MNHEY; CDR2 reads SVGEGT. The length of the CDR3 is 11 residues. Trimming removed 6 bases from V and 5 bases from J, with 7 bases in between. The CDR3 loop is CASSHGETQYF. DNA for the CDR3: TGTGCCAGCAGCCACGGGGAGACCCAGTACTTC.

The chain uses TRBV7-2 and TRBJ2-3; TRBD2 might be the D (6 bases). The germline gives CDR1 SGHTA, CDR2 FQGNSA. V was trimmed by 1 base and J by 6 bases, leaving 17 bases between them. The CDR3 consists of 16 residues. CDR3 nucleotide sequence: TGTGCCAGCAGCTTAGTAGGAGGGCCAGGGTGGGATACGCAGTATTTT. This gives the protein CASSLVGGPGWDTQYF.

There are many counts of this clonotype. The V and J genes are TRBV5-1 and TRBJ2-1, with D unresolved. The germline CDR1 and CDR2 sequences are SGHRS and YFSETQ. V was shortened by 4 bases and J by 2 bases, with 4 bases between the two germline ends. This CDR3 comprises 12 residues. The CDR3 spells CASSRAYNEQFF. The DNA for the CDR3 is TGCGCCAGCAGCAGAGCCTACAATGAGCAGTTCTTC.

The genes are TRBV15 and TRBJ1-4; no definite D call. Germline-derived CDR1 and CDR2 are LNHNV and YYDKDF (reference sequence). Trimming left V 3 bases short and J 0 bases short, with 8 bases between. The CDR3 runs 15 residues. The CDR3 bases are TGTGCCACCAGCAGGGCCGGTTCAACTAATGAAAAACTGTTTTTT. Translating it yields CATSRAGSTNEKLFF.

This chain links TRBV11-1 with TRBJ2-7; perhaps TRBD2 as D (6 bases). V was trimmed by 0 bases and J by 3 bases, leaving 21 bases between them. Per germline, CDR1 SGHAT and CDR2 FQDESV (reference sequence). The CDR3 length is 18 residues. The CDR3 DNA reads as TGTGCCAGCAGCTTAGCAGCTCGGTCGGAGGGAACTAACTACGAGCAGTACTTC. Protein: CASSLAARSEGTNYEQYF.

This clonotype was picked up many times. This sequence joins TRBV20-1 and TRBJ2-7; 7 bases agree with TRBD1. The germline V gene has CDR1 DFQATT and CDR2 SNEGSKA (reference sequence). V dropped 5 bases and J dropped 3; count of bases not matched to a gene: 4. This CDR3 region has 12 residues. The CDR3 DNA reads TGCAGTGCTTACCGGACAGGCTACGAGCAGTACTTC. This gives the protein CSAYRTGYEQYF.

Ten or more counts support this clonotype. This sequence joins TRBV4-1 and TRBJ1-1; D gene ambiguous. CDR3 length: 12 amino acids. CDR1 and CDR2 (germline): MGHRA, YSYEKL. V was clipped by 6 bases and J by 8 bases, with 13 bases between them. The CDR3 coding sequence is TGCGCCAGCAGTTTTACGAGGTCCGAAGCTTTCTTT. Its protein is CASSFTRSEAFF.

This clonotype was counted ten times or more. The chain links TRBV12-3 or TRBV12-4 to TRBJ1-2; D is unclear. V lost 6 bases and J 6 bases, leaving 17 bases between the germline ends. The CDR3 length is 14 residues. The CDR3 sequence: CASSLVGISHGYTF. The CDR3 nucleotides read TGTGCCAGCAGCCTAGTTGGGATATCTCATGGCTACACCTTC.

In this sample, this clonotype turned up a few times. This sequence joins TRBV5-5 and TRBJ2-1; 12 bases line up with TRBD2. CDR1 and CDR2 from the germline V gene are SGHKS and YYEKEE (reference sequence). J lost 7 bases, V lost 2 bases, and 7 bases had no gene match. This CDR3 has 16 amino acids. The CDR3 DNA follows: TGTGCCAGCAGCTTTCTAGCGGGGGGGATCTGGAATGAGCAGTTCTTC. Protein: CASSFLAGGIWNEQFF.

The sample holds many counts of this clonotype. V is TRBV20-1 and J is TRBJ2-4; D is undetermined. V was clipped by 3 bases and J by 4 bases, with 10 bases between them. This CDR3 is built from 13 residues. Germline V CDR1 and CDR2: DFQATT, SNEGSKA (reference sequence). CDR3 sequence: CSARKDDKNIQYF. For the CDR3, the DNA is TGCAGTGCTAGGAAGGACGATAAAAACATTCAGTACTTC.

This sequence joins TRBV7-9 and TRBJ2-1; either TRBD1 or TRBD2 may fit D (5 bases each). CDR3 length equals 15 residues. The V end lost 0 bases, the J end lost 5 bases, and 11 bases lay between the germline ends. CDR1 is SEHNR and CDR2 is FQNEAQ in the germline V gene (reference sequence). The CDR3 is CASSLAAGAHNEQFF. In DNA form, the CDR3 reads TGTGCCAGCAGCTTAGCGGCCGGGGCACACAATGAGCAGTTCTTC.